There are many counts of the clone carrying this TCR beta chain. The data stem from a study of Graves' ophthalmopathy and Graves' hyperthyroidism. The germline V gene has CDR1 SGHVS and CDR2 FQNEAQ. With 1 base removed from V and 1 base from J, the gap between germline ends came to 2 bases. This CDR3 spans 12 amino acids. The TCR beta CDR3 regions underwent amplification from RNA transcripts. HTBI-primed RT-PCR formed the first round, and a multiplex PCR formed the second. TCRdb called the multiplex PCR reads again in MiXCR, with one record for every CDR3 protein. The data contain about 390,000 distinct CDR3 sequences, about a sixth of them singletons.

The chain employs TRBV7-8 and TRBJ2-7; D ambiguous. The specimen was peripheral blood. This TCR was recovered from an adult woman with stable Graves' hyperthyroidism. The CDR3 nucleotides are TGTGCCAGCAGCTTAGTTTCCTACGAGCAGTACTTC. Amino acids: CASSLVSYEQYF.